The 17 T cell receptor beta chains below all came from one sample that was sequenced in a study of blood T cell repertoires in COVID-19. Repertoires were generated with immunoSEQ multiplex PCR, while TCRdb's copy carries only in-frame clones and drops some. In the table there are 200,000 to 250,000 clones, roughly 82% of which are singletons. The sequencing input was peripheral blood. Every receptor here comes from an elderly man with acute or convalescent COVID-19.

V is TRBV19 and J is TRBJ2-2; possible D gene TRBD2, 5 bases. V was shortened by 3 bases and J by 7 bases, with 15 bases between the two germline ends. The germline V gene has CDR1 LNHDA and CDR2 SQIVND (reference sequence). The CDR3 covers 15 residues. The CDR3 nucleotides are TGTGCCAGTAGTATTCGTGAGGGAAGGGTCGGGGAGCTGTTTTTT. This sequence encodes CASSIREGRVGELFF.

J is TRBJ1-4 and V is TRBV27; no firm D call. Germline V lookup: CDR1 MNHEY, CDR2 SMNVEV (reference sequence). The CDR3 contains 15 residues. V lost 2 bases and J 3 bases, leaving 10 bases between the germline ends. In DNA, the CDR3 is TGTGCCAGCAGTTTAACGGTCGGAGCTAATGAAAAACTGTTTTTT. Translating it yields CASSLTVGANEKLFF.

In DNA, the CDR3 is TGTGCCACCAGTGACCGGACTAGAGATGGGAAACTGTTTTTT. Protein sequence: CATSDRTRDGKLFF. This rearrangement joins TRBV24-1 to TRBJ1-4; unclear D gene. The CDR3 extends over 14 amino acids. Germline loops: CDR1 KGHDR, CDR2 SFDVKD. V was shortened by 4 bases and J by 11 bases, with 16 bases between the two germline ends.

The gene calls are TRBV9 and TRBJ1-6; D might be TRBD1 (5 bases). This CDR3 spans 18 amino acids. The V gene lost 0 bases and the J gene lost 9 bases, with 22 bases spanning the gap. The germline CDR1 and CDR2 sequences are SGDLS and YYNGEE. For the CDR3, the DNA is TGTGCCAGCAGCGTAGCCAACCCGGACACGTTGGGGGGTTCACCCCTCCACTTT. Translated, it gives CASSVANPDTLGGSPLHF.

The V call is TRBV27, the J call TRBJ1-4, with a possible D match to TRBD1 (6 bases). Per germline, CDR1 MNHEY and CDR2 SMNVEV (reference sequence). Trimming shortened V by 5 bases and J by 7 bases, and 20 bases separated the two germline ends. The CDR3 is made up of 16 amino acids. The CDR3 region is CASSNRALERPEKLFF. The CDR3 DNA reads TGTGCCAGCAGTAACAGGGCCCTGGAAAGACCTGAAAAACTGTTTTTT.

A few counts support this clone. The CDR3, as DNA: TGTGCCAGCAGTCCTGGGAGGGTAGATGGCTACACCTTC. The encoded protein is CASSPGRVDGYTF. The chain recombines TRBV12-3 or TRBV12-4 with TRBJ1-2; D is ambiguous. V was cut by 5 bases and J by 6 bases, with 13 bases left in between. The CDR3 contains 13 residues.

The chain employs TRBV4-1 and TRBJ1-4; a weak D match, TRBD1 (6 bases). Germline values: CDR1 MGHRA, CDR2 YSYEKL. The V and J ends lost 0 bases and 6 bases respectively, with 17 bases between them. The CDR3 is 17 residues long. CDR3 protein: CASSQDNLGTGYEKLFF. The CDR3 nucleotides are TGCGCCAGCAGCCAAGATAATTTAGGAACAGGGTATGAAAAACTGTTTTTT.

The gene calls are TRBV7-2 and TRBJ1-5; 7 bases are shared with TRBD1. In germline, CDR1 is SGHTA, CDR2 FQGNSA. The CDR3 sequence is 14 residues long. V was pared by 8 bases and J by 0 bases, with 4 bases of the junction left unmatched. The CDR3 protein is CASGTVNSNQPQHF. The CDR3 region has the DNA TGTGCCAGCGGGACAGTTAATAGCAATCAGCCCCAGCATTTT. The full variable domain, with the rest looked up from reference TRBV7-2 and TRBJ1-5, is GAGVSQSPSNKVTEKGKDVELRCDPISGHTALYWYRQSLGQGLEFLIYFQGNSAPDKSGLPSDRFSAERTGGSVSTLTIQRTQQEDSAVYLCASGTVNSNQPQHFGDGTRLSIL.

The V gene is TRBV20-1, the J gene TRBJ1-1; 7 positions agree with TRBD1. Germline values: CDR1 DFQATT, CDR2 SNEGSKA (reference sequence). After removal of 5 bases from V and 7 bases from J, the junction contained 4 bases not matched to a gene. The CDR3 spans 11 residues. Written as DNA, the CDR3 is TGCAGTGCTGGAAGACAGGGTGAAGCTTTCTTT. It translates to CSAGRQGEAFF.

V is TRBV27 and J is TRBJ2-5, with D possibly being TRBD2 (6 bases). The CDR3 has 16 residues. V lost 6 bases, J lost 0 bases, and 17 bases lay in between. CDR1 is MNHEY and CDR2 is SMNVEV in the germline V gene (reference sequence). CDR3 nucleotide sequence: TGTGCCAGCAGAGCCCCACGGGCGGGGAACCAAGAGACCCAGTACTTC. Its protein product is CASRAPRAGNQETQYF.

This chain joins TRBV27 and TRBJ1-1; D gene unclear. Trimming stripped 5 bases from V and 1 base from J, with 17 bases between. The CDR3 spans 16 residues. Germline V CDR1 and CDR2: MNHEY, SMNVEV (reference sequence). This CDR3 reads CASSTTARITNTEAFF. The CDR3 bases are TGTGCCAGCAGTACGACGGCTAGAATCACGAACACTGAAGCTTTCTTT.

The chain links TRBV6-1 to TRBJ1-6; perhaps TRBD1 as D (5 bases). The CDR3 consists of 14 residues. V was trimmed by 5 bases and J by 10 bases, leaving 15 bases between them. The germline CDR1 and CDR2 sequences are MNHNS and SASEGT. CDR3 DNA sequence: TGTGCCAGCAGTTGGGACGAGGAGGGATCACCCCTCCACTTT. Translation: CASSWDEEGSPLHF.

This chain joins TRBV11-1 and TRBJ2-1, with TRBD2 identical over 13 bases. The J segment lost 8 bases and the V segment lost 5 bases, leaving 3 bases of the junction unmatched. The CDR3 runs to 14 residues. Germline CDR1 SGHAT, CDR2 FQDESV (reference sequence). As DNA, the CDR3 is TGTGCCAGCAGCCCCGGACTAGCGGGGGATGAGCAGTTCTTC. It yields the protein CASSPGLAGDEQFF.

The chain carries TRBV10-3 and TRBJ2-2; the D is unclear. The V gene lost 0 bases and the J gene lost 1 base, with 3 bases spanning the gap. Germline lookup yields CDR1 ENHRY and CDR2 SYGVKD. This CDR3 is 14 amino acids long. The CDR3, as DNA: TGTGCCATCAGTGAGTCGCGGAACACCGGGGAGCTGTTTTTT. This codes for CAISESRNTGELFF.

The V and J genes are TRBV9 and TRBJ2-1; TRBD1 matches at 7 bases. The CDR3 has 16 amino acids. Trimming took 4 bases from V and 0 from J; bases not matched to a gene: 7. Germline assignment: CDR1 SGDLS and CDR2 YYNGEE. The CDR3 DNA reads as TGTGCCAGCAGCCAAGGGGGCACCTACTCCTACAATGAGCAGTTCTTC. Translation: CASSQGGTYSYNEQFF. Looking up the rest from reference TRBV9 and TRBJ2-1 gives the full variable domain: DSGVTQTPKHLITATGQRVTLRCSPRSGDLSVYWYQQSLDQGLQFLIQYYNGEERAKGNILERFSAQQFPDLHSELNLSSLELGDSALYFCASSQGGTYSYNEQFFGPGTRLTVL.

This clone has a handful of counts. V gene TRBV7-3 combines with J gene TRBJ2-3, with 7 bases fitting TRBD2. The CDR3 is made up of 12 amino acids. The trim removed 4 bases at V and 6 bases at J, leaving 1 base unmatched. Germline assignment: CDR1 SGHTA and CDR2 FQGTGA. CDR3 sequence (DNA): TGTGCCAGCAGCTCCGGGGGGGATACGCAGTATTTT. It translates to CASSSGGDTQYF. The variable domain in full, with the rest retrieved from reference TRBV7-3 and TRBJ2-3, is GAGVSQTPSNKVTEKGKYVELRCDPISGHTALYWYRQSLGQGPEFLIYFQGTGAADDSGLPNDRFFAVRPEGSVSTLKIQRTERGDSAVYLCASSSGGDTQYFGPGTRLTVL.

V is TRBV7-9 and J is TRBJ1-1; 8 nucleotides line up with TRBD1. Trimming at V came to 5 bases and at J to 10 bases, leaving 12 bases not matched to a gene. This CDR3 has 14 amino acids. The germline V gene encodes CDR1 SEHNR and CDR2 FQNEAQ (reference sequence). The CDR3 loop is CASSPVGQGKVAFF. Here the CDR3 DNA reads TGTGCCAGCAGCCCAGTCGGACAGGGCAAGGTAGCTTTCTTT.